What follows are 13 T cell receptor beta chains derived from one specimen sequenced in a study of cytomegalovirus exposure and HLA in healthy donors. The PCR was carried out with 60 Vbeta primers and 13 Jbeta primers. Clones were sequenced by immunoSEQ multiplex PCR, and TCRdb holds only the in-frame ones, with some missing. Of about 200,000 clones listed, over 80% are singletons. Sequencing input: PBMCs. The receptors were sampled from a man aged 25-40 years in good health and CMV-seronegative.

This chain links TRBV18 with TRBJ2-2; the match to TRBD1 covers 12 bases. The CDR3 extends over 19 amino acids. Germline loops: CDR1 KGHSH, CDR2 LQKENI. With V trimmed by 0 bases and J by 4 bases, 9 bases remained unmatched. CDR3 sequence: CASSPPWDRGLMGTGELFF. The CDR3 DNA is TGTGCCAGCTCACCACCGTGGGACAGGGGGCTGATGGGCACCGGGGAGCTGTTTTTT. Supplemented by reference TRBV18 and TRBJ2-2, the full variable domain reads NAGVMQNPRHLVRRRGQEARLRCSPMKGHSHVYWYRQLPEEGLKFMVYLQKENIIDESGMPKERFSAEFPKEGPSILRIQQVVRGDSAAYFCASSPPWDRGLMGTGELFFGEGSRLTVL.

The chain is built from TRBV29-1 and TRBJ2-1, with 9 positions matching TRBD1. The CDR3 loop spans 15 amino acids. Germline V lookup: CDR1 SQVTM, CDR2 ANQGSEA. The V segment lost 6 bases and the J segment 4 bases; nucleotides outside the gene matches: 10. The CDR3 nucleotides read TGCAGCGTCGACAACAGGGGGCAGCTATACAATGAGCAGTTCTTC. Translated, it gives CSVDNRGQLYNEQFF.

J is TRBJ2-1 and V is TRBV2; 8 nucleotides agree with TRBD2. With 6 bases clipped from V and 1 base from J, the junction kept 8 bases outside the gene matches. The CDR3 has 16 amino acids. The germline gives CDR1 SNHLY, CDR2 FYNNEI. CDR3 sequence: CASRPTGTRSYNEQFF. For the CDR3, the DNA is TGTGCCAGCAGGCCCACCGGGACTAGGTCCTACAATGAGCAGTTCTTC.

This clone was observed once. The V gene is TRBV10-3, the J gene TRBJ1-4; D remains ambiguous. Germline V gene sequence: CDR1 ENHRY, CDR2 SYGVKD. V lost 6 bases and J lost 7, with 21 bases in between. There are 16 residues in the CDR3. The CDR3 region has the DNA TGTGCCATCAGCGAAAATGAGGGCGTGGGGTCTGAAAAACTGTTTTTT. Encoded protein: CAISENEGVGSEKLFF.

The chain has TRBV19 and TRBJ2-7; no clear D. The CDR3 totals 15 residues. V lost 5 bases to trimming and J lost 6 bases, with 20 bases between them. The V gene's germline CDR1 is LNHDA and CDR2 SQIVND (reference sequence). The CDR3 nucleotides read TGTGCCAGTAGTGCCAGCGACCCCCGTATTGGCGAGCAGTACTTC. Residues: CASSASDPRIGEQYF.

CDR3 nucleotide sequence: TGTGCCTGGAGTGCCCAGGGACTAGCGGGTCGTTACGAGCAGTACTTC. The encoded protein is CAWSAQGLAGRYEQYF. The chain links TRBV30 to TRBJ2-7, with 12 bases fitting TRBD2. This CDR3 comprises 16 residues. Per the germline V gene, CDR1 is GTSNPN and CDR2 is SVGIG (reference sequence). With 1 base clipped from V and 4 bases from J, the junction kept 8 bases outside the gene matches.

This sequence joins TRBV23-1 and TRBJ2-3; TRBD2 agrees at 9 bases. TRBV23-1 is an open reading frame whose function is uncertain. With 11 bases clipped from V and 5 bases from J, the junction kept 8 bases outside the gene matches. The CDR3 totals 13 residues. CDR3 coding DNA: TGCGCCCCCTGCGGGGGGGTTTTAGATACGCAGTATTTT. It is translated as CAPCGGVLDTQYF.

V is TRBV5-1 and J is TRBJ2-5; D might be TRBD1 (6 bases). The germline V and J ends were trimmed by 3 bases and 4 bases, with 10 bases remaining between them. Germline lookup yields CDR1 SGHRS and CDR2 YFSETQ. This CDR3 comprises 13 residues. For the CDR3, the DNA is TGCGCCAGCAGCTGGGGGACACGAGAGACCCAGTACTTC. It translates to CASSWGTRETQYF. Together with reference TRBV5-1 and TRBJ2-5, the CDR3 gives the full variable domain: KAGVTQTPRYLIKTRGQQVTLSCSPISGHRSVSWYQQTPGQGLQFLFEYFSETQRNKGNFPGRFSGRQFSNSRSEMNVSTLELGDSALYLCASSWGTRETQYFGPGTRLLVL.

The gene calls are TRBV6-5 and TRBJ2-1; possibly TRBD2 for D (5 bases). Germline V lookup: CDR1 MNHEY, CDR2 SVGAGI. CDR3 size: 13 residues. V was pared by 5 bases and J by 3 bases, with 8 bases between. In DNA, the CDR3 is TGTGCCAGCAGTCTAACTAGCTACAATGAGCAGTTCTTC. It encodes CASSLTSYNEQFF.

V gene TRBV7-2 combines with J gene TRBJ2-2; no clear D gene. Germline V lookup: CDR1 SGHTA, CDR2 FQGNSA. The ends were cut back, 3 bases at V and 6 bases at J, with 11 bases in the middle. This CDR3 has 14 amino acids. The CDR3 nucleotides read TGTGCCAGCAGCTTTAGTATTACCGCCGGGGAGCTGTTTTTT. As protein: CASSFSITAGELFF.

The J gene is TRBJ2-7, the V gene TRBV9; D might be TRBD2 (5 bases). The V gene lost 4 bases and the J gene lost 3 bases, with 14 bases spanning the gap. From germline, CDR1 is SGDLS and CDR2 YYNGEE. The CDR3 contains 14 residues. This CDR3 reads CASSYTSNSYEQYF. The CDR3, as DNA: TGTGCCAGCAGCTATACTAGTAATAGCTACGAGCAGTACTTC.

The J gene is TRBJ2-6, the V gene TRBV5-1; TRBD1 is a possible D gene (6 bases). Germline CDR1 and CDR2: SGHRS and YFSETQ. V was shortened by 4 bases and J by 0 bases, with 11 bases between the two germline ends. This CDR3 is 16 amino acids long. The CDR3 coding sequence is TGCGCCAGCAGCCGTGGACAGAACTCTGGGGCCAACGTCCTGACTTTC. It translates to CASSRGQNSGANVLTF.

This chain links TRBV7-2 with TRBJ1-2, with no clear D. In germline, CDR1 is SGHTA, CDR2 FQGNSA. CDR3 length: 16 residues. V lost 5 bases and J lost 8, with 24 bases in between. The CDR3 DNA reads TGTGCCAGCAGCCCCCCTTTCGGAGGGCCCGCATGGGGCTACACCTTC. Protein product: CASSPPFGGPAWGYTF.